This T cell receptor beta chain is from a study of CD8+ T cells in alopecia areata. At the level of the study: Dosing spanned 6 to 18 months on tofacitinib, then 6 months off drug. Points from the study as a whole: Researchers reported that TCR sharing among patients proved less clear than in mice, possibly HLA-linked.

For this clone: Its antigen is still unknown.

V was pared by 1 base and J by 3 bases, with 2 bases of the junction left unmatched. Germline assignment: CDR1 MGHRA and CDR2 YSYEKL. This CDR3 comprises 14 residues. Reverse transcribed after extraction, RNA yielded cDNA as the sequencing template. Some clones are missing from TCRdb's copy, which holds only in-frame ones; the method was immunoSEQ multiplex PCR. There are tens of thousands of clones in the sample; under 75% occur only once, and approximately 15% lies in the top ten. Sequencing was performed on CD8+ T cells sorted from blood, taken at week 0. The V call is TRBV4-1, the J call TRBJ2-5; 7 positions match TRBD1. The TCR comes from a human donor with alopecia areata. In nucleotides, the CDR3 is TGCGCCAGCAGCCAAGCCGGGACAGAAGAGACCCAGTACTTC. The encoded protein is CASSQAGTEETQYF.